These T cell receptor beta chains were read from a single sample in a study of T cells in Graves' hyperthyroidism and ophthalmopathy. TCRdb fed the multiplex PCR reads into MiXCR, producing one record per CDR3 protein. This table holds about 640,000 distinct CDR3 sequences, roughly 15% found once. Sample: blood. The origin of the receptors is a woman in her forties or fifties with Graves' ophthalmopathy. Each CDR3 is given with its conserved first and last residue. Each record gives: D gene, clone size, CDR3 length, J gene, V gene, CDR3 DNA, CDR3 protein. The D gene is left open where the match is weak. Size is stated for part of the rows, as once, few or many counts, or as a class when the clone is expanded.

D gene: TRBD1; clone size: many; CDR3 length: 13; J gene: TRBJ2-5; V gene: TRBV28; CDR3 DNA: TGTGCCAGCAGTTTTCAGGGGGCCGAGACCCAGTACTTC; CDR3 protein: CASSFQGAETQYF
D gene: NA; clone size: many; CDR3 length: 16; J gene: TRBJ2-5; V gene: TRBV12-3/TRBV12-4; CDR3 DNA: TGTGCCAGCACCCTTTTAGGGCTAGCGCCACAAGAGACCCAGTACTTC; CDR3 protein: CASTLLGLAPQETQYF
D gene: TRBD1; clone size: NA; CDR3 length: 16; J gene: TRBJ2-2; V gene: TRBV24-1; CDR3 DNA: TGTGCCACCAGTGACAGGACAGGGTTGAACACCGGGGAGCTGTTTTTT; CDR3 protein: CATSDRTGLNTGELFF
D gene: NA; clone size: NA; CDR3 length: 9; J gene: TRBJ2-1; V gene: TRBV29-1; CDR3 DNA: TGCAGCGCCGAGGACCAAAAGTTCTTC; CDR3 protein: CSAEDQKFF
D gene: TRBD2; clone size: few; CDR3 length: 18; J gene: TRBJ2-2; V gene: TRBV18; CDR3 DNA: TGTGCCAGCACGCCTTCCTCAAGCGGGAGGGCGGTCGCCGGGGAGCTGTTTTTT; CDR3 protein: CASTPSSSGRAVAGELFF
D gene: TRBD2; clone size: many; CDR3 length: 15; J gene: TRBJ2-5; V gene: TRBV9; CDR3 DNA: TGTGCCAGCAGCGCCTTTAGCGGGAGTGAGGAGACCCAGTACTTC; CDR3 protein: CASSAFSGSEETQYF
D gene: NA; clone size: many; CDR3 length: 16; J gene: TRBJ1-5; V gene: TRBV28; CDR3 DNA: TGTGCCAGCAGTTTATTGGAGCCAGATAGCAATCAGCCCCAGCATTTT; CDR3 protein: CASSLLEPDSNQPQHF
D gene: NA; clone size: NA; CDR3 length: 14; J gene: TRBJ1-3; V gene: TRBV6-1; CDR3 DNA: TGTGCCAGCAGTGAAGCAGGGGTTGGAAACACCATATATTTT; CDR3 protein: CASSEAGVGNTIYF
D gene: NA; clone size: many; CDR3 length: 14; J gene: TRBJ2-2; V gene: TRBV20-1; CDR3 DNA: TGCAGTGCTAGAGATCAGGGAGCAACCGGGGAGCTGTTTTTT; CDR3 protein: CSARDQGATGELFF
D gene: TRBD1; clone size: NA; CDR3 length: 15; J gene: TRBJ2-5; V gene: TRBV28; CDR3 DNA: TGTGCCAGCAGTTTGGAGGACAGGGGGAGGGGGACCCAGTACTTC; CDR3 protein: CASSLEDRGRGTQYF
D gene: NA; clone size: many; CDR3 length: 14; J gene: TRBJ1-1; V gene: TRBV12-3/TRBV12-4; CDR3 DNA: TGTGCCAGCAGAGCAAGGGGTGGGAACACTGAAGCTTTCTTT; CDR3 protein: CASRARGGNTEAFF
D gene: NA; clone size: many; CDR3 length: 14; J gene: TRBJ2-1; V gene: TRBV7-3; CDR3 DNA: TGTGCCAGCAGCTTAGGCCTAGGCGGCGATGAGCAGTTCTTC; CDR3 protein: CASSLGLGGDEQFF
D gene: NA; clone size: NA; CDR3 length: 15; J gene: TRBJ1-6; V gene: TRBV6-2/TRBV6-3; CDR3 DNA: TGTGCCAGCAATAGGGGGACAACGCATAATTCACCCCTCCACTTT; CDR3 protein: CASNRGTTHNSPLHF
D gene: NA; clone size: many; CDR3 length: 13; J gene: TRBJ2-7; V gene: TRBV20-1; CDR3 DNA: TGCAGTGCTAGAGAAGTGGCCCCCTACGAGCAGTACTTC; CDR3 protein: CSAREVAPYEQYF
D gene: NA; clone size: many; CDR3 length: 16; J gene: TRBJ2-7; V gene: TRBV28; CDR3 DNA: TGTGCCAGCAGTTTATCATCAGGGTTTTTTGTCTACGAGCAGTACTTC; CDR3 protein: CASSLSSGFFVYEQYF
D gene: NA; clone size: many; CDR3 length: 16; J gene: TRBJ1-1; V gene: TRBV28; CDR3 DNA: TGTGCCAGCAGTTTCAACAGGGCCCTAATGAACACTGAAGCTTTCTTT; CDR3 protein: CASSFNRALMNTEAFF
D gene: TRBD2; clone size: many; CDR3 length: 19; J gene: TRBJ2-1; V gene: TRBV28; CDR3 DNA: TGTGCCAGCAGACACCTAGGACTAGCGGGAGGGCCATATATCAATGAGCAGTTCTTC; CDR3 protein: CASRHLGLAGGPYINEQFF
D gene: TRBD1; clone size: many; CDR3 length: 16; J gene: TRBJ2-3; V gene: TRBV2; CDR3 DNA: TGTGCCAGCAGGGACAGGGGCGTGGGTAGCACAGATACGCAGTATTTT; CDR3 protein: CASRDRGVGSTDTQYF
D gene: NA; clone size: few; CDR3 length: 14; J gene: TRBJ2-3; V gene: TRBV24-1; CDR3 DNA: TGTGCCACCGCCTCTTGGAGGGCTACAGATACGCAGTATTTT; CDR3 protein: CATASWRATDTQYF
D gene: NA; clone size: many; CDR3 length: 14; J gene: TRBJ2-1; V gene: TRBV7-2; CDR3 DNA: TGTGCCAGCAGCTTTTACGGGAACTACAATGAGCAGTTCTTC; CDR3 protein: CASSFYGNYNEQFF
D gene: TRBD2; clone size: NA; CDR3 length: 16; J gene: TRBJ2-3; V gene: TRBV20-1; CDR3 DNA: TGCAGTGCTTGCCCCCCACTAGCGGGAAGGGGAGATACGCAGTATTTT; CDR3 protein: CSACPPLAGRGDTQYF
D gene: TRBD1; clone size: many; CDR3 length: 16; J gene: TRBJ2-7; V gene: TRBV6-1; CDR3 DNA: TGTGCCAGCAGTCATACGGACAGGGTCAATTCCTACGAGCAGTACTTC; CDR3 protein: CASSHTDRVNSYEQYF
D gene: TRBD2; clone size: many; CDR3 length: 16; J gene: TRBJ2-1; V gene: TRBV15; CDR3 DNA: TGTGCCACCAGCAGAGATCGAGGACTAGGGTACAATGAGCAGTTCTTC; CDR3 protein: CATSRDRGLGYNEQFF
D gene: NA; clone size: many; CDR3 length: 14; J gene: TRBJ2-1; V gene: TRBV3-1; CDR3 DNA: TGTGCCAGCAGCCAAGTGGGACCCGGACGTGAGCAGTTCTTC; CDR3 protein: CASSQVGPGREQFF
D gene: TRBD1; clone size: NA; CDR3 length: 16; J gene: TRBJ2-2; V gene: TRBV6-5; CDR3 DNA: TGTGCCAGCAGTTACCCTGGACAGGGGGCAGGCGGGGAGCTGTTTTTT; CDR3 protein: CASSYPGQGAGGELFF
D gene: NA; clone size: few; CDR3 length: 15; J gene: TRBJ2-3; V gene: TRBV19; CDR3 DNA: TGTGCCAGTAGTATTCTTTCCGGGACCACAGATACGCAGTATTTT; CDR3 protein: CASSILSGTTDTQYF
D gene: TRBD2; clone size: many; CDR3 length: 16; J gene: TRBJ2-5; V gene: TRBV2; CDR3 DNA: TGTGCCAGCAGCAAAACCGGGACTAGCGGACAAGAGACCCAGTACTTC; CDR3 protein: CASSKTGTSGQETQYF